Sequencing of this T cell receptor (beta chain) was carried out in a study of blood T cells in healthy people across ages. CDR1 MDHEN and CDR2 SYDVKM come from the germline V gene. The CDR3 length is 15 residues. Then a second PCR, running roughly 7 to 11 cycles, was carried out with a sample-barcoded 5' primer and a J-beta primer mix. MiXCR was run by TCRdb on the 5' RACE reads, yielding one entry per CDR3 protein. This sample has 1.5 million to 2 million distinct CDR3 sequences, with about two fifths found just once. This clonotype was detected only once. At one end, the junction sequence differs from germline, possibly due to a read error.

This receptor was obtained from a human donor in good health. Sequenced: blood. The chain carries TRBV28 and TRBJ2-5; D might be TRBD1 or TRBD2, each matching 5 bases. CDR3 DNA: TGTGCCAGCAGACCAGCGGAGGCAGGACAAGGGACCCAGTACTTC. It yields the protein CASRPAEAGQGTQYF.